This T cell receptor (beta chain) was sequenced for a study of blood T cell repertoires in COVID-19. Sequencing used immunoSEQ multiplex PCR; TCRdb keeps in-frame clones, though not all of them. The sample carries a few hundred thousand clones, roughly nine tenths recorded once. Sequencing input: PBMCs or T cells enriched from blood (not recorded which). The receptor was isolated from a woman aged 45-60 years in a cohort exposed to, infected with or recovered from COVID-19 (not recorded which).

The CDR3, as DNA: TGTGCCAGTACCTCATCCAGGTCTCGGGGGGTCAGGGAGCCCCAGCATTTT. It is translated as CASTSSRSRGVREPQHF. The chain joins TRBV19 to TRBJ1-5; TRBD1 is a possible D gene (5 bases). Looked up from germline, CDR1 is LNHDA and CDR2 is SQIVND (reference sequence). V shed 7 bases and J shed 8 bases, with 27 bases lying between them. The CDR3 covers 17 residues.